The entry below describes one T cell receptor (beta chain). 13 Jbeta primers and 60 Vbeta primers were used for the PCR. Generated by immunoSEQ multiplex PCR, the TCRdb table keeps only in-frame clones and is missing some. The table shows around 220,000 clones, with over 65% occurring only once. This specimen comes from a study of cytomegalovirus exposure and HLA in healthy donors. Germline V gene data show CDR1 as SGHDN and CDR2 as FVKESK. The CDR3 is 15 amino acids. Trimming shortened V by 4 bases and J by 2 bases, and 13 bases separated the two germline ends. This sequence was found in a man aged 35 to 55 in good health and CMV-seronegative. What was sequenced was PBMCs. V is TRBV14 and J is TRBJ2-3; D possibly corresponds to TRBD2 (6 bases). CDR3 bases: TGTGCCAGCAGCCCAAAGGGACTCCCCACAGATACGCAGTATTTT. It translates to CASSPKGLPTDTQYF.